This entry lists 16 T cell receptor beta chains sequenced from one sample in a study of T cell changes during pregnancy in multiple sclerosis. The assay was immunoSEQ multiplex PCR, and TCRdb's table has in-frame clones only and misses some. The table shows more than 30,000 clones, with roughly 90% occurring only once. Sequencing used CD4+ T cells from peripheral blood mononuclear cells, obtained before pregnancy. The receptors here all came from a female donor with multiple sclerosis, enrolled in a pregnancy study.

This clone showed up just a few times. The J gene is TRBJ1-1, the V gene TRBV11-2, with 7 bases fitting TRBD1. Trimming took 5 bases from V and 2 from J; bases not matched to a gene: 14. CDR3 size: 17 residues. Germline assignment: CDR1 SGHAT and CDR2 FQNNGV. The CDR3 bases are TGTGCCAGCAGCCGACAGGGAGGTGGAAGGGTTAACACTGAAGCTTTCTTT. The encoded protein is CASSRQGGGRVNTEAFF.

J is TRBJ2-7 and V is TRBV6-1, with TRBD2 matching 12 bases. Looked up from germline, CDR1 is MNHNS and CDR2 is SASEGT. The CDR3 is made up of 16 amino acids. Losses at the gene ends were 3 bases for V and 2 bases for J; bases not matched to a gene: 5. CDR3: CASSDRTSGAPYEQYF. CDR3 DNA: TGTGCCAGCAGTGACCGGACTAGCGGGGCCCCCTACGAGCAGTACTTC.

The genes are TRBV25-1 and TRBJ2-7; D unresolved. Germline V gene data show CDR1 as MGHDK and CDR2 as SYGVNS. This CDR3 comprises 14 residues. Trimming pared 5 bases from V and 4 bases from J, leaving 15 bases between. The CDR3 nucleotides are TGTGCCAGCAGTAAAGACACCGAGCCTTACGAGCAGTACTTC. Translation gives CASSKDTEPYEQYF.

The chain joins TRBV20-1 to TRBJ2-5; D might be TRBD2 (5 bases). CDR1 is DFQATT, CDR2 SNEGSKA, per germline (reference sequence). CDR3 length: 11 amino acids. Trimming pared 3 bases from V and 6 bases from J, leaving 8 bases between. Written as DNA, the CDR3 is TGCAGTGCTAGCGGGGTAAAGACCCAGTACTTC. Its protein product is CSASGVKTQYF.

The chain joins TRBV5-6 to TRBJ1-2, with 7 bases aligning to TRBD1. The germline gives CDR1 SGHDT, CDR2 YYEEEE. The J segment lost 7 bases and the V segment lost 4 bases, leaving 13 bases of the junction unmatched. CDR3 length: 15 residues. CDR3 amino acids: CASSPRVGGAFGYTF. In DNA form, the CDR3 reads TGTGCCAGCAGCCCCCGGGTAGGGGGCGCCTTTGGCTACACCTTC.

V is TRBV11-2 and J is TRBJ2-5; 11 nucleotides line up with TRBD1. The J call is in doubt because the DNA end fits TRBJ2-7 better. CDR1 and CDR2 (germline): SGHAT, FQNNGV. CDR3 length equals 15 residues. The DNA of the CDR3 is TGTGCCAGCAGCTTGGCCGGGACAGGGGGCTACGAGCAGTACTTC. It specifies CASSLAGTGGYEQYF.

The rearrangement links TRBV7-2 to TRBJ1-4, with TRBD1 matching over 12 bases. This CDR3 contains 18 residues. Germline V gives CDR1 SGHTA, CDR2 FQGNSA. Trimming at V came to 8 bases and at J to 0 bases, leaving 10 bases not matched to a gene. DNA for the CDR3: TGTGCCAGCTCCGCCGGGACAGGGGGCGCGGCAACTAATGAAAAACTGTTTTTT. This translates into CASSAGTGGAATNEKLFF.

V and J are TRBV18 and TRBJ1-1; TRBD1 matches at 11 bases. The germline gives CDR1 KGHSH, CDR2 LQKENI. This CDR3 is built from 14 residues. After removal of 1 base from V and 11 bases from J, the junction contained 6 bases not matched to a gene. The CDR3 here is CASSPLGDRGSAFF. The CDR3 DNA reads as TGTGCCAGCTCACCACTGGGGGACAGGGGGTCGGCTTTCTTT.

The CDR3 DNA follows: TGTGCCATCGGTACAGGGAGGGGAACCACCGGGGAGCTGTTTTTT. Protein product: CAIGTGRGTTGELFF. The genes are TRBV10-3 and TRBJ2-2; tentative D call: TRBD2 (7 bases). The CDR3 extends over 15 amino acids. Germline V gene lookup returns CDR1 ENHRY and CDR2 SYGVKD. Trimming stripped 8 bases from V and 4 bases from J, with 17 bases between.

The chain employs TRBV18 and TRBJ2-7, with 8 nucleotides matching TRBD2. Germline loops: CDR1 KGHSH, CDR2 LQKENI. V lost 6 bases and J lost 0; bases outside the gene matches: 7. The CDR3 contains 15 residues. The CDR3 loop reads CASSLLAGSSYEQYF. The CDR3 coding sequence is TGTGCCAGCTCCCTCTTAGCGGGGAGCTCCTACGAGCAGTACTTC. Full variable domain (missing parts from reference TRBV18 and TRBJ2-7): NAGVMQNPRHLVRRRGQEARLRCSPMKGHSHVYWYRQLPEEGLKFMVYLQKENIIDESGMPKERFSAEFPKEGPSILRIQQVVRGDSAAYFCASSLLAGSSYEQYFGPGTRLTVT.

The chain carries TRBV27 and TRBJ1-5; 10 positions agree with TRBD1. The CDR3 contains 18 residues. Per germline, CDR1 MNHEY and CDR2 SMNVEV (reference sequence). The V gene end was trimmed by 5 bases and the J gene end by 5 bases; junction bases not matched to a gene: 15. The CDR3 reads CASSPRPPYGTGDQPQHF. Here the CDR3 DNA reads TGTGCCAGCAGTCCCCGACCCCCTTATGGGACAGGGGATCAGCCCCAGCATTTT.

The V call is TRBV6-6, the J call TRBJ1-4; tentative D call: TRBD1 (5 bases). The CDR3 extends over 16 amino acids. Trimming cost V 2 bases and J 8 bases, with 18 bases left between them. Germline CDR1 and CDR2: MNHNY and SVGAGI (reference sequence). This CDR3 is CASSYGYQAGGEKLFF. The CDR3 coding sequence is TGTGCCAGCAGTTACGGTTACCAGGCCGGGGGGGAAAAACTGTTTTTT.

The chain is built from TRBV25-1 and TRBJ1-5, with 7 bases aligning to TRBD1. CDR3 length equals 14 residues. Germline-derived CDR1 and CDR2 are MGHDK and SYGVNS. After removal of 7 bases from V and 4 bases from J, the junction contained 7 bases not matched to a gene. As DNA, the CDR3 is TGTGCCAGCATAGGGGGCCTTAGGAATCAGCCCCAGCATTTT. Its protein is CASIGGLRNQPQHF.

The gene calls are TRBV5-1 and TRBJ2-5, with 9 bases matching TRBD2. The CDR3 extends over 15 amino acids. Trimming took 3 bases from V and 5 from J; bases not matched to a gene: 8. Germline-derived CDR1 and CDR2 are SGHRS and YFSETQ. CDR3 amino acids: CASSSRRGGAETQYF. The CDR3 coding sequence is TGCGCCAGCAGCTCCCGGCGGGGGGGAGCGGAGACCCAGTACTTC.

This chain uses TRBV5-1 with TRBJ2-7, with D possibly TRBD1 on 6 matching bases. The CDR3 sequence is 11 residues long. Germline CDR1 is SGHRS and CDR2 is YFSETQ. CDR3 nucleotides: TGCGCAGTAGGACAGACCTACGAGCAGTACTTC. Encoded protein: CAVGQTYEQYF. The whole variable domain, filled in from reference TRBV5-1 and TRBJ2-7, reads KAGVTQTPRYLIKTRGQQVTLSCSPISGHRSVSWYQQTPGQGLQFLFEYFSETQRNKGNFPGRFSGRQFSNSRSEMNVSTLELGDSALYLCAVGQTYEQYFGPGTRLTVT.

The rearrangement uses TRBV7-9 and TRBJ1-6, with 7 bases lining up with TRBD1. Trimming removed 5 bases from V and 4 bases from J; junction bases left unmatched: 11. The CDR3 runs to 17 residues. The germline gives CDR1 SEHNR, CDR2 FQNEAQ (reference sequence). CDR3 protein: CASSPGTASNYNSPLHF. The DNA for the CDR3 is TGTGCCAGCAGCCCCGGGACAGCGAGTAATTATAATTCACCCCTCCACTTT. The full variable domain, with the rest looked up from reference TRBV7-9 and TRBJ1-6, is DTGVSQNPRHKITKRGQNVTFRCDPISEHNRLYWYRQTLGQGPEFLTYFQNEAQLEKSRLLSDRFSAERPKGSFSTLEIQRTEQGDSAMYLCASSPGTASNYNSPLHFGNGTRLTVT.